A selection of T cell receptor beta chains follows, all from one sample in a study of OX40 agonist ivuxolimab in advanced cancers. TCRdb keeps only in-frame clones here, not all; method: immunoSEQ multiplex PCR. Of around 62,000 clones detected, more than 65% appear once; the ten largest clones hold around 1.6%. The input for sequencing was CD4+ or CD8+ T cells sorted from blood, taken in a trial of the OX40 agonist ivuxolimab. The receptors originated from an adult with an advanced solid tumor such as melanoma, head and neck, liver or kidney cancer. The CDR3 runs from the conserved cysteine through the conserved F or W. A D gene is named only where the DNA matches it firmly. The size of a clone is reported for some rows only, either as once, few or many, or as a class for expanded clones.

V gene	D gene	J gene	clone size	CDR3 protein	CDR3 DNA
TRBV2	-	TRBJ2-2	-	CASSGQGNTGELFF	TGTGCCAGCAGCGGGCAGGGGAACACCGGGGAGCTGTTTTTT
TRBV15	-	TRBJ1-2	-	CATSRYQGANYGYTF	TGTGCCACCAGCAGATACCAGGGCGCTAACTATGGCTACACCTTC
TRBV7-8	-	TRBJ2-7	-	CASGRVGEQYF	TGTGCCAGCGGCAGGGTAGGCGAGCAGTACTTC
TRBV7-2	TRBD2	TRBJ2-7	-	CASSSQAGLAPYGQYF	TGTGCCAGCAGCTCGCAAGCGGGACTAGCGCCGTACGGGCAGTACTTC
TRBV7-2	-	TRBJ2-7	-	CASSLEVSRGEQYF	TGTGCCAGCAGCTTAGAGGTCAGCCGGGGCGAGCAGTACTTC
TRBV27	-	TRBJ1-2	-	CASTRGYNYGYTF	TGTGCCAGCACCCGAGGTTACAACTATGGCTACACCTTC
TRBV4-3	-	TRBJ2-7	once	CASSQDWGDYEQYF	TGCGCCAGCAGCCAAGATTGGGGAGACTACGAGCAGTACTTC
TRBV15	TRBD2	TRBJ2-7	-	CATSRDTSGKKEYEQYF	TGTGCCACCAGCAGAGATACTAGCGGGAAAAAAGAGTACGAGCAGTACTTC
TRBV7-2	TRBD2	TRBJ2-7	-	CASSPLAGGYEQYF	TGTGCCAGCAGCCCCCTAGCGGGAGGGTACGAGCAGTACTTC
TRBV19	-	TRBJ2-2	-	CASSIGQGVVTGELFF	TGTGCCAGTAGTATAGGGCAGGGAGTGGTTACCGGGGAGCTGTTTTTT
TRBV28	-	TRBJ2-2	-	CASTPERGKLFF	TGTGCCAGCACCCCGGAGAGAGGAAAGCTGTTTTTT
TRBV7-2	TRBD2	TRBJ2-7	-	CASSREGLKTSYEQYF	TGTGCCAGCAGCCGGGAGGGACTAAAAACCTCCTACGAGCAGTACTTC
TRBV5-6	TRBD2	TRBJ2-7	-	CASSLDRASGIYEQYF	TGTGCCAGCAGCTTGGATAGGGCTAGCGGAATCTACGAGCAGTACTTC
TRBV27	TRBD1	TRBJ2-2	-	CATRDRENTGELFF	TGTGCCACCCGGGACAGGGAGAACACCGGGGAGCTGTTTTTT
TRBV5-5	TRBD1	TRBJ1-6	-	CASSSGTGVSPLHF	TGTGCCAGCAGCTCCGGGACAGGGGTATCACCCCTCCACTTT
TRBV11-2	TRBD1	TRBJ1-2	-	CASRTNRGRPGSYTF	TGTGCCAGCAGGACTAACAGGGGTCGCCCGGGAAGCTACACCTTC
TRBV6-6	-	TRBJ2-2	-	CASSYSIGNTGELFF	TGTGCCAGCAGTTACTCGATAGGAAACACCGGGGAGCTGTTTTTT
TRBV10-2	TRBD1	TRBJ2-7	-	CASSDGQGAFYEQYF	TGCGCCAGCAGTGACGGACAGGGAGCGTTCTACGAGCAGTACTTC
TRBV5-4	TRBD2	TRBJ2-7	-	CASSLVKTSGRYEQYF	TGTGCCAGCAGCTTGGTCAAAACTAGCGGGCGGTACGAGCAGTACTTC
TRBV7-7	-	TRBJ2-2	once	CASREGAVTGELFF	TGTGCCAGCAGGGAGGGGGCGGTCACCGGGGAGCTGTTTTTT
TRBV5-1	-	TRBJ2-1	-	CASTLGRNNEQFF	TGCGCCAGCACCCTCGGGCGGAACAATGAGCAGTTCTTC
TRBV11-3	-	TRBJ1-5	-	CASNPWDTVINQPQHF	TGTGCCAGCAACCCATGGGACACAGTTATCAATCAGCCCCAGCATTTT
TRBV27	-	TRBJ2-3	-	CASSLSGTDTQYF	TGTGCCAGCAGTTTATCGGGCACAGATACGCAGTATTTT
TRBV28	-	TRBJ2-2	once	CASSLLITRAGIRKKLVTGELFF	TGTGCCAGCAGTTTACTAATTACGAGGGCGGGGATCCGGAAGAAGTTGGTCACCGGGGAGCTGTTTTTT
TRBV7-9	TRBD2	TRBJ2-1	-	CASSLSGISYNEQFF	TGTGCCAGCAGTCTAAGCGGGATATCCTACAATGAGCAGTTCTTC
TRBV27	TRBD1	TRBJ1-4	-	CASSFSARGRINEKLFF	TGTGCCAGCAGTTTTTCAGCCAGGGGGCGAATTAATGAAAAACTGTTTTTT
TRBV2	-	TRBJ1-4	-	CASSEAGGLSGEKLFF	TGTGCCAGCAGTGAAGCTGGGGGTCTGAGTGGGGAAAAACTGTTTTTT
TRBV4-2	-	TRBJ2-1	-	CASSQERQAYNEQFF	TGTGCCAGCAGCCAAGAAAGACAAGCCTACAATGAGCAGTTCTTC
TRBV28	-	TRBJ1-4	-	CASSLYEKLFF	TGTGCCAGCAGTTTATACGAAAAACTGTTTTTT
TRBV9	-	TRBJ2-1	-	CASSVTHSSYNEQFF	TGTGCCAGCAGCGTAACCCATAGCTCCTACAATGAGCAGTTCTTC
TRBV14	-	TRBJ2-2	-	CASSLGTGNRFGELFF	TGTGCCAGCAGCCTAGGGACGGGAAACAGGTTCGGGGAGCTGTTTTTT
TRBV5-1	-	TRBJ2-7	-	CASSYEYEQYF	TGCGCCAGCAGCTATGAGTACGAGCAGTACTTC
TRBV7-8	TRBD1	TRBJ2-3	-	CASSLIHGRDRFSDTQYF	TGTGCCAGCAGCTTAATACACGGAAGGGACAGGTTTTCAGATACGCAGTATTTT
TRBV7-2	-	TRBJ2-5	-	CASSLGAGETQYF	TGTGCCAGCAGCTTAGGAGCGGGAGAGACCCAGTACTTC
TRBV28	-	TRBJ1-3	-	CASSRQIDGNTIYF	TGTGCCAGCAGTCGACAGATAGATGGAAACACCATATATTTT
TRBV6-4	-	TRBJ2-3	-	CASSEGSGTDTQYF	TGTGCCAGCAGTGAGGGGTCTGGCACAGATACGCAGTATTTT
TRBV11-2	-	TRBJ2-7	-	CASSLEAFPYEQYF	TGTGCCAGCAGCTTAGAAGCCTTCCCCTACGAGCAGTACTTC
TRBV4-3	TRBD2	TRBJ2-2	-	CASSSLAGGHGELFF	TGCGCCAGCAGCTCATTAGCGGGAGGACACGGGGAGCTGTTTTTT
TRBV7-2	-	TRBJ1-2	-	CASSLAHLGVYGYTF	TGTGCCAGCAGCTTAGCGCATCTCGGCGTCTATGGCTACACCTTC
TRBV30	-	TRBJ1-1	-	CAWRDFDEAFF	TGTGCCTGGCGGGACTTCGATGAAGCTTTCTTT
TRBV28	-	TRBJ1-3	-	CASGLGSGNTIYF	TGTGCCAGCGGTTTGGGTTCTGGAAACACCATATATTTT
TRBV18	-	TRBJ2-1	-	CASSPPNGQQHEQFF	TGTGCCAGCTCACCACCTAACGGCCAGCAGCATGAGCAGTTCTTC